A single sample is the source of the 22 T cell receptor beta chains below, sequenced in a study of tissue T cells after allogeneic stem cell transplantation. Time point here: mouse harvest day 14 after allogeneic transplant. The graft held 10^6 splenic CD5+ T cells and 10^7 T-cell-depleted bone marrow cells. The data were produced by immunoSEQ multiplex PCR, yet TCRdb's version contains in-frame clones alone and is incomplete. The top ten clones hold about 3.3% of a sample with thousands of clones, about a third of them seen once. Sequencing was done on a sample of skin. The source of these receptors is a female BALB/c mouse given C57BL/6 T cells with graft-versus-host disease after an allogeneic hematopoietic cell transplant.

By sample fraction, this clone is large (0.1 to 1%). Gene and germline names: mouse. With the read ending 1 residue before the CDR3 end, the germline J gene is used to fill in that end. The rearrangement joins TRBV14 to TRBJ2-7; 8 positions agree with TRBD2. Germline assignment: CDR1 SGHDT and CDR2 FRDEAV. This CDR3 has 15 residues. V dropped 4 bases and J dropped 0; count of bases not matched to a gene: 6. The CDR3 DNA, read in part, is TGTGCCAGCAGTCGTCCTGGGGGGAGCTCCTATGAACAGTAC. This sequence encodes CASSRPGGSSYEQY. The full CDR3 protein reads CASSRPGGSSYEQYF. The whole variable domain, filled in from reference TRBV14 and TRBJ2-7, reads EAGVTQSPRYAVLQEGQAVSFWCDPISGHDTLYWYQQPRDQGPQLLVYFRDEAVIDNSQLPSDRFSAVRPKGTNSTLKIQSAKQGDTATYLCASSRPGGSSYEQYFGPGTRLTVL.

This clone has a handful of counts. Each gene name is a mouse one. The read halts 1 residue ahead of the CDR3 end, with the missing end drawn from the germline J gene. The chain uses TRBV13-1 and TRBJ2-7; D uncertain. Germline lookup yields CDR1 NSHNY and CDR2 SYGAGN. This CDR3 spans 11 amino acids. V lost 2 bases and J 3 bases, leaving 3 bases between the germline ends. Incomplete CDR3 DNA: TGTGCCAGCAGTGAGGGCTATGAACAGTAC. Translating it yields CASSEGYEQY. Given in full, the CDR3 is CASSEGYEQYF.

For this clone: Here the gene names and germline are mouse. The read falls 1 residue short of the CDR3 end, and the missing part is taken from the germline J gene. The chain is built from TRBV29 and TRBJ1-3; D is possibly TRBD1 (5 bases). V lost 5 bases and J 3 bases, leaving 8 bases between the germline ends. The germline V gene has CDR1 MSHET and CDR2 SYDVDS. This CDR3 is built from 13 residues. The CDR3 region is CASSPGYGNTLYF. The covered CDR3 bases are TGTGCTAGCAGTCCAGGGTATGGAAATACGCTCTAT.

Comments on this clone: Gene names and germline match the mouse. Read data end 1 residue before the CDR3 end; the end is taken from the germline J gene. The rearrangement uses TRBV3 and TRBJ1-1, with a weak D call TRBD1 (5 bases). Germline values: CDR1 SNHLY, CDR2 FYNGKV (reference sequence). Trimming removed 4 bases from V and 6 bases from J, with 9 bases in between. CDR3 length: 12 residues. The CDR3 region is CASSSQGPEVFF. The DNA read from the CDR3 is TGTGCCAGCAGCTCTCAGGGACCAGAAGTCTTC. Drawing the rest from reference TRBV3 and TRBJ1-1, the complete variable domain is GPKVLQIPSHQIIDMGQMVTLNCDPVSNHLYFYWYKQILGQQMEFLVNFYNGKVMEKSKLFKDQFSVERPDGSYFTLKIQPTALEDSAVYFCASSSQGPEVFFGKGTRLTVV.

About this clone itself: The gene names here belong to mouse. The sequence runs out 1 residue before the end of the CDR3; the remainder is reconstructed from the germline J gene. The V gene is TRBV13-3, the J gene TRBJ1-1, with a tentative D call TRBD1 (6 bases). CDR3 length: 15 amino acids. Deletions cut 2 bases from V and 4 bases from J, with 15 bases between. Germline V gives CDR1 NNHDY, CDR2 SYVADS. The DNA read from the CDR3 is TGTGCCAGCAGTGAGGGCAGGGGTCCCACCACAGAAGTCTTC. This encodes CASSEGRGPTTEVF. The full CDR3 sequence reads CASSEGRGPTTEVFF.

This clone is medium-sized. The listed genes are named as in mouse. The DNA ends 1 residue before the CDR3 does, and the rest of the CDR3 is filled in from the germline J gene. The chain has TRBV26 and TRBJ2-2; the match to TRBD2 covers 10 bases. Germline V CDR1 and CDR2: KGHPV, FQNQEV (reference sequence). The CDR3 consists of 16 residues. With V trimmed by 2 bases and J by 7 bases, 7 bases remained unmatched. The CDR3 reads CASSLVWGGAGGQLYF. The sequenced CDR3 bases are TGTGCCAGCAGTCTGGTCTGGGGGGGCGCCGGCGGGCAGCTCTAC.

This clone was counted a few times. Mouse germline and gene names are used. Read data end 1 residue before the CDR3 end; the end is taken from the germline J gene. The chain joins TRBV4 to TRBJ1-1; 7 bases match TRBD1. J was trimmed by 1 base and V by 5 bases; bases with no gene match: 4. The CDR3 covers 14 residues. CDR1 is LGHDT, CDR2 YNNKQL, per germline (reference sequence). The CDR3 protein is CASSPRDRNTEVFF. The CDR3 DNA, read in part, is TGTGCCAGCAGCCCCCGGGACAGAAACACAGAAGTCTTC.

On this clone: Germline and genes here are mouse. The observed sequence ends 1 residue before the CDR3 terminus, with the missing tail filled in from the germline J gene. The chain employs TRBV26 and TRBJ2-2; D is undetermined. The CDR3 has 12 residues. V lost 4 bases and J 4 bases, leaving 4 bases between the germline ends. The V gene's germline CDR1 is KGHPV and CDR2 FQNQEV (reference sequence). CDR3 region: CASSPSTGQLYF. The covered CDR3 bases are TGTGCCAGCAGTCCGAGCACCGGGCAGCTCTAC.

Note on this clone: These gene names are mouse names. Coverage ceases 1 residue before the CDR3 finishes, and the germline J gene fills in the end. The V call is TRBV26, the J call TRBJ1-6, with 10 nucleotides matching TRBD1. TRBJ1-6 is flagged as an ORF with uncertain function. J was trimmed by 6 bases and V by 5 bases; bases with no gene match: 1. The CDR3 has 14 amino acids. The germline V gene encodes CDR1 KGHPV and CDR2 FQNQEV (reference sequence). Partial CDR3 DNA: TGTGCCAGCAGTAGGGACAGGGGTAATTCGCCCCTCTAC. This translates into CASSRDRGNSPLY. In full, the CDR3 is CASSRDRGNSPLYF.

In regard to this clone: The germline and genes are mouse ones. The read ends 1 residue before the CDR3 terminus; that terminus is restored from the germline J gene. J is TRBJ2-7 and V is TRBV12-2; possibly TRBD1 for D (6 bases). The V end lost 2 bases, the J end lost 4 bases, and 8 bases lay between the germline ends. CDR1 is SGHLS and CDR2 is HYDKME in the germline V gene. The CDR3 is 12 residues long. The covered CDR3 bases are TGTGCCAGCTCTCCCGGGACATATGAACAGTAC. Protein product: CASSPGTYEQY. The whole CDR3 reads CASSPGTYEQYF.

Points on this clone: The genes and germline here are from mouse. Sequencing ends 1 residue short of the CDR3 end; the germline J gene provides the rest. J is TRBJ2-7 and V is TRBV26, with 8 bases aligning to TRBD1. The CDR3 extends over 14 amino acids. V was clipped by 4 bases and J by 1 base; unmatched bases: 3. Germline CDR1 reads KGHPV; CDR2 reads FQNQEV (reference sequence). The CDR3 is CASSPTGGSYEQYF. The CDR3 DNA, read in part, is TGTGCCAGCAGTCCTACAGGGGGATCCTATGAACAGTAC.

This clone has a handful of counts. Gene names follow the mouse nomenclature. The CDR3 end falls 1 residue outside the read, so it is completed with the germline J gene. The chain joins TRBV26 to TRBJ2-3; D might be TRBD1 (5 bases). This CDR3 is built from 14 residues. The ends were cut back, 4 bases at V and 0 bases at J, with 8 bases in the middle. From germline, CDR1 is KGHPV and CDR2 FQNQEV (reference sequence). The CDR3 bases that were read are TGTGCCAGCAGTCGCGACAGTAGTGCAGAAACGCTGTAT. Protein: CASSRDSSAETLY. In full, the CDR3 is CASSRDSSAETLYF.

This clone was observed a few times. The genes and germline here are from mouse. The read terminates 1 residue before the CDR3 end, so the remaining end is supplied by the germline J gene. This chain links TRBV12-1 with TRBJ2-2; 11 positions match TRBD2. Germline CDR1 SGHSN, CDR2 HYEKVE. Losses at the gene ends were 0 bases for V and 1 base for J; bases not matched to a gene: 0. The CDR3 runs to 16 residues. The part of the CDR3 DNA that was read is TGTGCCAGCTCTCTCGGACTGGGGGGAAACACCGGGCAGCTCTAC. Residues: CASSLGLGGNTGQLY. The whole CDR3 sequence reads CASSLGLGGNTGQLYF.

The table lists this clone with a few counts. Gene names follow the mouse nomenclature. Sequencing ends 1 residue short of the CDR3 end; the germline J gene provides the rest. The chain couples TRBV19 to TRBJ2-7, with TRBD2 matching over 9 bases. The CDR3 runs to 12 residues. The junction had 4 bases not matched to a gene; V was cut back by 5 bases and J by 7 bases. The germline CDR1 and CDR2 sequences are FNHDT and SITEND (reference sequence). Incomplete CDR3 DNA: TGTGCCAGCAGGACTGGGGGTTTGGAACAGTAC. The encoded protein is CASRTGGLEQY. The CDR3 in full is CASRTGGLEQYF.

This clone was picked up a small number of times. The gene names here belong to mouse. Sequencing ends 1 residue short of the CDR3 end; the germline J gene provides the rest. The chain employs TRBV26 and TRBJ2-3; 9 nucleotides line up with TRBD2. Looked up from germline, CDR1 is KGHPV and CDR2 is FQNQEV (reference sequence). This CDR3 has 15 amino acids. Trimming took 4 bases from V and 1 from J; bases not matched to a gene: 3. CDR3 bases read: TGTGCCAGCAGTCCGACTGGGGGAGGTGCAGAAACGCTGTAT. Encoded protein: CASSPTGGGAETLY. The entire CDR3 sequence reads CASSPTGGGAETLYF.

In its sample, this clone was seen a few times. Mouse gene names apply. The DNA ends 1 residue before the CDR3 does, and the rest of the CDR3 is filled in from the germline J gene. This chain joins TRBV26 and TRBJ1-3; TRBD1 aligns across 9 bases. The V segment lost 2 bases and the J segment 4 bases; nucleotides outside the gene matches: 3. This CDR3 has 15 amino acids. Germline V gene lookup returns CDR1 KGHPV and CDR2 FQNQEV (reference sequence). The CDR3 protein is CASSLRQGEGNTLYF. CDR3 DNA (partial): TGTGCCAGCAGTCTGCGACAGGGGGAGGGAAATACGCTCTAT.

In this sample, this clone turned up a few times. Gene names follow the mouse nomenclature. The CDR3 is cut off 1 residue early in the read; its end comes from the germline J gene. Other nucleotide sequences from this sample produce the same CDR3. This chain connects TRBV26 to TRBJ2-7, with D hard to call. Trimming stripped 2 bases from V and 4 bases from J, with 6 bases between. This CDR3 has 12 residues. Germline CDR1 KGHPV, CDR2 FQNQEV (reference sequence). The CDR3 loop is CASSLKGYEQYF. The sequenced CDR3 bases are TGTGCCAGCAGTCTGAAGGGATATGAACAGTAC.

This clone was picked up one time. Mouse gene names apply. The read gets to within 1 residue of the CDR3 end, and the germline J gene fills in the rest. J is TRBJ2-3 and V is TRBV23; no DNA check was done on the table's D call, TRBD2. Germline lookup yields CDR1 KGHTA and CDR2 FQNQQP. The CDR3 has 16 amino acids. The chain's CDR3 is CSSSQGGGGGAETLYF. CDR3 DNA (partial): TGCTCCAGCAGTCAAGGCGGGGGGGGCGGTGCAGAAACGCTGTAT.

By share, this clone counts as medium-sized. Gene names refer to mouse genes. The CDR3 end lies 1 residue beyond the end of the read and is filled in from the germline J gene. J is TRBJ1-3 and V is TRBV26; D uncertain. From germline, CDR1 is KGHPV and CDR2 FQNQEV (reference sequence). CDR3 length: 11 residues. The V and J ends lost 7 bases and 0 bases respectively, with 1 base between them. The CDR3 bases that were read are TGTGCCAGCAATTCTGGAAATACGCTCTAT. Translated, it gives CASNSGNTLY. The whole CDR3 protein is CASNSGNTLYF.

Comment on this clone: The gene names here belong to mouse. The read ends 1 residue early relative to the CDR3; the germline J gene fills the gap. The chain links TRBV26 to TRBJ2-5; 9 bases are a match to TRBD2. Germline values: CDR1 KGHPV, CDR2 FQNQEV (reference sequence). V trimming: 6 bases; J trimming: 5 bases; junction bases outside the gene matches: 6. The CDR3 totals 14 residues. The DNA read from the CDR3 is TGTGCCAGCAGCCCTGGGGGGGGGCGAGACACCCAGTAC. Encoded protein: CASSPGGGRDTQY. The full CDR3 protein is CASSPGGGRDTQYF. Full variable domain (outside the CDR3, taken from reference TRBV26 and TRBJ2-5): NSKVIQTPRYLVKGQGQKAKMRCIPEKGHPVVFWYQQNKNNEFKFLINFQNQEVLQQIDMTEKRFSAECPSNSPCSLEIQSSEAGDSALYLCASSPGGGRDTQYFGPGTRLLVL.

Remarks on this clone: Genes here carry mouse names. Read coverage stops 1 residue before the CDR3 terminus; the germline J gene supplies the remainder. The rearrangement links TRBV5 to TRBJ2-1; TRBD1 aligns across 8 bases. Unmatched junction bases numbered 2, after V lost 1 base and J lost 3 bases. CDR3 length: 15 residues. CDR1 is LGHNA and CDR2 is YNLKQL in the germline V gene (reference sequence). Here the CDR3 reads CASSQAGGSYAEQFF. The CDR3 DNA, read in part, is TGTGCCAGCAGCCAAGCAGGGGGCAGCTATGCTGAGCAGTTC.

This clone showed up just a few times. Mouse gene names and germline throughout. The read ends 1 residue before the CDR3 terminus; that terminus is restored from the germline J gene. The gene calls are TRBV12-2 and TRBJ1-3; D gene uncertain. This CDR3 comprises 14 residues. Germline V gene data show CDR1 as SGHLS and CDR2 as HYDKME. Trimming took off 0 bases at V and 4 bases at J, with 9 bases between the two ends. CDR3 sequence: CASSLGGGGNTLYF. Incomplete CDR3 DNA: TGTGCCAGCTCTCTCGGAGGAGGCGGAAATACGCTCTAT.